This T cell receptor (beta chain) was found in a study of blood T cell repertoires in COVID-19. Study at large: Donors in the United States, Italy and Spain gave samples during acute or convalescent COVID-19.

Participant ages covered about 18 to 89 years across some 25 US areas. Participants' reported clinical history set cohort assignment. Per the study methods: How many nucleated cells were present was estimated from reference gene primer amplification. Profiling relied on immunoSEQ multiplex PCR, and the TCRdb table lists in-frame clones only, not all of them. The D gene and trimming were derived from the DNA, and the V and J assignments and clone size from that table. The sample carries a few hundred thousand clones, roughly 91% recorded once. Germline V gene sequence: CDR1 ENHRY, CDR2 SYGVKD. The ends were cut back, 6 bases at V and 1 base at J, with 16 bases in the middle. The CDR3 is 15 amino acids.

This clonotype was obtained from a woman under 40 who had recovered from COVID-19. Sample: PBMCs or T cells enriched from blood (not recorded which). This chain uses TRBV10-3 with TRBJ2-7; the D gene is possibly TRBD2 (6 bases). The CDR3 loop reads CAIRQAGLESYEQYF. The CDR3 DNA is TGTGCCATCAGACAAGCGGGCCTCGAATCCTACGAGCAGTACTTC.